A selection of T cell receptor beta chains follows, all from one sample in a study of shared T cell receptors in the human thymus. Sequencing used immunoSEQ multiplex PCR; TCRdb keeps in-frame clones, though not all of them. There are some 760,000 clones in the sample; approximately 83% occur only once, and 0.008% to 0.011% lies in the top ten. The same data also went into a second study, on human thymus T cells.

The sequenced sample consisted of thymocytes. Receptor source: a girl in the first two years of life with a congenital heart defect. The CDR3 runs from the conserved cysteine through the conserved F or W. D genes are given only for firm matches. Clone size is given for some rows only: seen once, a few or many times, or a class if the clone is expanded.

>TRBV19|TRBD1|TRBJ2-7|-
TGTGCCAGTAGAAACGGGACAGGGAATGGCTACGAGCAGTACTTC
CASRNGTGNGYEQYF
>TRBV9|-|TRBJ1-2|-
TGTGCCAGCAGGGCCCTTCTGAGGCCGCGGGATGGCTACACCTTC
CASRALLRPRDGYTF
>TRBV4-2|TRBD2|TRBJ2-3|-
TGTGCCAGCAGCCAAGTGAAGGATAGCGGGGTAACGCAGTATTTT
CASSQVKDSGVTQYF
>TRBV5-8|-|TRBJ1-1|-
TGTGCCAGCAGCTCCTCGTACACTGAAGCTTTCTTT
CASSSSYTEAFF
>TRBV6-1|TRBD1|TRBJ1-5|once
TGTGCCAGCAGTGAACCCCCGGGACAGCGCAATCAGCCCCAGCATTTT
CASSEPPGQRNQPQHF
>TRBV4-1|-|TRBJ1-5|-
TGCGCCAGCAGCCAAGTTCGTTATCAGCCCCAGCATTTT
CASSQVRYQPQHF
>TRBV6-1|-|TRBJ2-5|-
TGTGCCAGCAGTGAAATGTGCCGGGGAGCCATCCCCCAAGAGACCCAGTACTTC
CASSEMCRGAIPQETQYF
>TRBV7-2|-|TRBJ2-7|-
TGTGCCAGCAGCCCTCACACAGGGATTTTGGAGTACGAGCAGTACTTC
CASSPHTGILEYEQYF
>TRBV28|TRBD1|TRBJ1-5|-
TGTGCCAGCAGTTCGGGTAGGACAGGTCTGAATCAGCCCCAGCATTTT
CASSSGRTGLNQPQHF
>TRBV28|TRBD2|TRBJ2-1|-
TGTGCCAGCAGTTTATACCCCTCAAAGCGGGGGGGCCAGAATGAGCAGTTCTTC
CASSLYPSKRGGQNEQFF
>TRBV19|-|TRBJ1-4|-
TGTGCCAGTAGTGCGCCCCTCCAGGCAGGTGAAAAACTGTTTTTT
CASSAPLQAGEKLFF
>TRBV10-3|TRBD2|TRBJ2-1|-
TGTGCCATCAGTGGGAAACTAGCGGGGGGGCCCGGCTCCTACAATGAGCAGTTCTTC
CAISGKLAGGPGSYNEQFF
>TRBV14|-|TRBJ1-1|few
TGTGCCAGCAGCCGGACACAGAACACTGAAGCTTTCTTT
CASSRTQNTEAFF
>TRBV4-2|-|TRBJ1-1|-
TGTGCCAGCAGCCCCAGGGGACACTCGAACACTGAAGCTTTCTTT
CASSPRGHSNTEAFF
>TRBV15|-|TRBJ2-3|-
TGTGCCACCAGCAGAGACCGCAGGGAACTCACAGATACGCAGTATTTT
CATSRDRRELTDTQYF
>TRBV5-1|-|TRBJ2-7|-
TGCGCCAGCAGCGGTTCCCCCGGGGGTCGGAGCTCCTACGAGCAGTACTTC
CASSGSPGGRSSYEQYF
>TRBV11-2|-|TRBJ2-1|-
TGTGCCAGCAGCTTAGTTTGTTTGTTTTTGCGTAGCTCCTACAATGAGCAGTTCTTC
CASSLVCLFLRSSYNEQFF
>TRBV21-1|-|TRBJ1-1|-
TGTGCCAGCAGCAAGGGGACAGAAAATGAAGCTTTCTTT
CASSKGTENEAFF
>TRBV10-3|-|TRBJ2-3|few
TGTGCCATCAGTGAACCCACACCAGATACGCAGTATTTT
CAISEPTPDTQYF
>TRBV21-1|-|TRBJ1-6|-
TGTGCCAGCAGCGGACCCAGGGGGCGCGGAGTTTCACCCCTCCACTTT
CASSGPRGRGVSPLHF
>TRBV25-1|-|TRBJ2-5|-
TGTGCCAGCAGTAACAGGGTTTTTAGGGCCCAGTACTTC
CASSNRVFRAQYF
>TRBV5-1|TRBD1|TRBJ1-2|-
TGCGCCAGCAGCTTGCAGGCAGGGGGCATTTTCTGTGGCTACACCTTC
CASSLQAGGIFCGYTF
>TRBV27|-|TRBJ1-4|-
TGTGCCAGCAGGGAAGTTGGGGGGGCGGTGGGTGAAAAACTGTTTTTT
CASREVGGAVGEKLFF
>TRBV28|-|TRBJ1-3|-
TGTGCCAGCAGTCTGGGGGCAGCTGGAAACACCATATATTTT
CASSLGAAGNTIYF
>TRBV11-2|-|TRBJ1-5|once
TGTGCCAGCAGCTTAGCTCCCCATTCGCGGCCCCAGCATTTT
CASSLAPHSRPQHF
>TRBV5-5|TRBD1|TRBJ1-5|-
TGTGCCAGCAGGGCGGACAGGGGGCTGGATCAGCCCCAGCATTTT
CASRADRGLDQPQHF
>TRBV10-3|-|TRBJ2-7|once
TGTGCCATCAGTGGGGGGGAGACATTTCACTACGAGCAGTACTTC
CAISGGETFHYEQYF
>TRBV15|-|TRBJ1-6|-
TGTGCCACCAGCCTCGGGGGTAGAGAATCACCCCTCCACTTT
CATSLGGRESPLHF
>TRBV28|-|TRBJ1-2|-
TGTGCCAGCAGTTCCGGACAGCTCTATGGCTACACCTTC
CASSSGQLYGYTF
>TRBV19|TRBD1|TRBJ2-2|-
TGTGCCAGTAGTATTGGGGCATGGGGACAGGGGTCCACCGGGGAGCTGTTTTTT
CASSIGAWGQGSTGELFF
>TRBV27|TRBD1|TRBJ1-1|-
TGTGCCAGCTATATCCACAGGGGTGGGAGTACTGAAGCTTTCTTT
CASYIHRGGSTEAFF
>TRBV15|TRBD2|TRBJ2-5|-
TGTGCCACCAGCACTTACGGGACCGGGACTAGCGGGGGGTATCAAGAGACCCAGTACTTC
CATSTYGTGTSGGYQETQYF
>TRBV5-1|TRBD2|TRBJ2-1|-
TGCGCCAGCAGCACTCGAAGCGGGGTCTCCTACAATGAGCAGTTCTTC
CASSTRSGVSYNEQFF
>TRBV28|TRBD1|TRBJ2-3|-
TGTGCCAGCAGTGAATCAGGGGGCTCTAGCACAGATACGCAGTATTTT
CASSESGGSSTDTQYF
>TRBV5-1|TRBD1|TRBJ1-1|-
TGCGCCAGCAGCCCGCGACAGGGAGAAGCGAACACTGAAGCTTTCTTT
CASSPRQGEANTEAFF
>TRBV19|TRBD1|TRBJ1-6|-
TGTGCCACCAGATCGGGACAGCGAAATTCACCCCTCCACTTT
CATRSGQRNSPLHF
>TRBV5-6|-|TRBJ1-4|-
TGTGCCAGCAGCTTGCACCCCCTGAGGAAACTGTTTTTT
CASSLHPLRKLFF
>TRBV14|TRBD1|TRBJ1-4|-
TGTGCCAGCAGACCTACCACAGGGGATAATGAAAAACTGTTTTTT
CASRPTTGDNEKLFF
>TRBV29-1|TRBD2|TRBJ2-1|-
TGCAGCGTGCTTTCGCGGGGGAACAATGAGCAGTTCTTC
CSVLSRGNNEQFF
>TRBV5-6|TRBD2|TRBJ2-1|-
TGTGCCAGCAGCTTCCCCGCTAGCGGGGGGGCCTGTAGTGAGCAGTTCTTC
CASSFPASGGACSEQFF
>TRBV6-1|-|TRBJ2-3|few
TGTGCCAGCAGTGATCGGCGGATGGCGGATACGCAGTATTTT
CASSDRRMADTQYF
>TRBV15|-|TRBJ2-7|-
TGTGCCACCAGCAGAGATAACGAAGGGGATTCGAACGAGCAGTACTTC
CATSRDNEGDSNEQYF
>TRBV10-3|TRBD1|TRBJ1-1|-
TGTGCCATCAGTGAGCCGAGGGGGCGGACTGAAGCTTTCTTT
CAISEPRGRTEAFF
>TRBV11-2|TRBD1|TRBJ1-1|-
TGTGCCGGCCGGGACAGAGTAAACACTGAAGCTTTCTTT
CAGRDRVNTEAFF